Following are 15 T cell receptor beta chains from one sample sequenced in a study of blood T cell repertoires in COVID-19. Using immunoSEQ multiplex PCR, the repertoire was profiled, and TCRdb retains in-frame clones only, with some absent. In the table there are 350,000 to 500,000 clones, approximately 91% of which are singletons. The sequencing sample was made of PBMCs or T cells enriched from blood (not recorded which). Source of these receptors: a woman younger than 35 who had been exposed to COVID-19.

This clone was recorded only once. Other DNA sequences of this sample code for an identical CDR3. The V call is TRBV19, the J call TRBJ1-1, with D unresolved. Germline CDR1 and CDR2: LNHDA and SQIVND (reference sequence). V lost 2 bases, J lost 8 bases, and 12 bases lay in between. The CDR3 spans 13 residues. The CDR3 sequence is CASSIRGPGEAFF. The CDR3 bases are TGTGCCAGTAGTATACGTGGGCCGGGAGAAGCTTTCTTT.

The CDR3 region has the DNA TGCGCCAGCAGCTACGGGACTAGCGGTAACACCGGGGAGCTGTTTTTT. The encoded protein is CASSYGTSGNTGELFF. V is TRBV5-1 and J is TRBJ2-2, with 11 bases lining up with TRBD2. The CDR3 covers 16 residues. The V and J ends lost 3 bases and 2 bases, in that order; junction bases with no gene match: 3. Germline assignment: CDR1 SGHRS and CDR2 YFSETQ.

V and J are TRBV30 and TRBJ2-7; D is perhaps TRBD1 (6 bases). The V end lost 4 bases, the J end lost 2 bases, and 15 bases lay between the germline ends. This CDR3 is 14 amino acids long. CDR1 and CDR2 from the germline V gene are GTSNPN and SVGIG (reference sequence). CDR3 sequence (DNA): TGTGCCTGGAACCCGGACAGAATCGCCTACGAGCAGTACTTC. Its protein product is CAWNPDRIAYEQYF.

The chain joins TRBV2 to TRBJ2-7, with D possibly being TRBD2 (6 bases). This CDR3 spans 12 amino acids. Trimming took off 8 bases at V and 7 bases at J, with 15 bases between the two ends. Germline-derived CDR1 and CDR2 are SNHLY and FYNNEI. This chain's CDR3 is CASGEAGKEQYF. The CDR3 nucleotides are TGTGCCAGCGGGGAGGCAGGGAAGGAGCAGTACTTC.

CDR3 sequence: CASSLLANTEAFF. The CDR3 DNA reads TGTGCCAGCAGTTTATTGGCCAACACTGAAGCTTTCTTT. V and J are TRBV28 and TRBJ1-1; D remains ambiguous. V dropped 1 base and J dropped 2 bases, with 5 bases sitting between them. The germline V gene encodes CDR1 MDHEN and CDR2 SYDVKM. This CDR3 region has 13 residues.

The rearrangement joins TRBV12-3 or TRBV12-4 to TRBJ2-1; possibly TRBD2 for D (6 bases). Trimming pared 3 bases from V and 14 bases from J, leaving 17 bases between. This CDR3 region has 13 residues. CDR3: CASSLSLRTNEFF. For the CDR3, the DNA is TGTGCCAGCAGTTTGTCGCTTCGGACTAACGAGTTCTTC.

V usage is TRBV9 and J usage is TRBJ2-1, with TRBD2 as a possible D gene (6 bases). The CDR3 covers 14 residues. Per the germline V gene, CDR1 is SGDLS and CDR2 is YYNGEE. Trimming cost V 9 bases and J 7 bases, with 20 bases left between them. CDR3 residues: CATSPGGDYNEQFF. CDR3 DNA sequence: TGTGCCACCTCCCCCGGGGGAGACTATAATGAGCAGTTCTTC.

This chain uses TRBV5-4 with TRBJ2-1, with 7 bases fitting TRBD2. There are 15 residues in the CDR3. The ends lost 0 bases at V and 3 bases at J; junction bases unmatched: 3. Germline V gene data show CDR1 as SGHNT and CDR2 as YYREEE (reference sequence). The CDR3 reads CASSLERDHYNEQFF. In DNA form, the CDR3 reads TGTGCCAGCAGCTTGGAGCGGGACCACTACAATGAGCAGTTCTTC.

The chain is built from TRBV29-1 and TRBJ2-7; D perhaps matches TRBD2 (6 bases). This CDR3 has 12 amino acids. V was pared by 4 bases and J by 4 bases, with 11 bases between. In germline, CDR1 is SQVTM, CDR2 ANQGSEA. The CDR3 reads CSVARGSYEQYF. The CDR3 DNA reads TGCAGCGTTGCCCGGGGGTCGTACGAGCAGTACTTC.

In DNA, the CDR3 is TGTGCCAGCAGCTTGGCACTGGGACAGGGGGACCAATATGGCTACACCTTC. Protein sequence: CASSLALGQGDQYGYTF. V and J are TRBV5-4 and TRBJ1-2; the match to TRBD1 covers 11 bases. The germline gives CDR1 SGHNT, CDR2 YYREEE (reference sequence). Unmatched junction bases numbered 9, after V lost 0 bases and J lost 5 bases. The CDR3 runs to 17 residues.

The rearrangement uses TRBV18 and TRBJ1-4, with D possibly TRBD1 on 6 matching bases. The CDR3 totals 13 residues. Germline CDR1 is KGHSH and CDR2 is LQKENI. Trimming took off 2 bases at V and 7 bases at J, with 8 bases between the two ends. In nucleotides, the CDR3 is TGTGCCAGCTCACCAGCCAGGGGTGAAAAACTGTTTTTT. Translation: CASSPARGEKLFF.

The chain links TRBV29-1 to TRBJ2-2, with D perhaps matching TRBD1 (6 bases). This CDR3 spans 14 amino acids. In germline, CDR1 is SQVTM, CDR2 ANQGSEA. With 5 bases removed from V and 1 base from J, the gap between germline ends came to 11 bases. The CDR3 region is CSVPSDRNTGELFF. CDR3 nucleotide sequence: TGCAGCGTTCCATCGGACAGGAACACCGGGGAGCTGTTTTTT.

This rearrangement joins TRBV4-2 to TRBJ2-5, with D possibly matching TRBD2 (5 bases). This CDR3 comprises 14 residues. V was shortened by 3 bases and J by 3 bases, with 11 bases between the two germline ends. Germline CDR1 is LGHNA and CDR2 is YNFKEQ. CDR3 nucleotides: TGTGCCAGCAGCCATAAACTAGGGAAAGAGACCCAGTACTTC. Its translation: CASSHKLGKETQYF.

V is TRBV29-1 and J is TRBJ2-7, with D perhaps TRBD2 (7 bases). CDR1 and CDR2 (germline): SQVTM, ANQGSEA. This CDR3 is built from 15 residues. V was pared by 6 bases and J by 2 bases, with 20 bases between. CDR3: CSVQLAGAPTYEQYF. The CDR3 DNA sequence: TGCAGCGTCCAGCTGGCGGGGGCCCCAACCTACGAGCAGTACTTC.

CDR3 sequence: CASSLVGGTGQETQYF. The CDR3 DNA reads as TGTGCCAGCAGCTTAGTAGGAGGGACGGGGCAAGAGACCCAGTACTTC. The chain couples TRBV11-1 to TRBJ2-5; TRBD2 might be the D (6 bases). Trimming cost V 1 base and J 2 bases, with 14 bases left between them. The CDR3 is 16 amino acids. Germline-derived CDR1 and CDR2 are SGHAT and FQDESV (reference sequence).